Sequencing of this T cell receptor (beta chain) was carried out in a study of T cells after yellow fever vaccination. Points from the study as a whole: It was a small share of clonotypes that appeared in both CD4 and CD8 compartments. Subsequent booster samples again held most clones from primary vaccination (96% CD4, nearly 90% CD8). The secondary response was weaker but peaked faster, day 5 versus 15. Abundant bulk-population clonotypes could contaminate the FACS-sorted repertoires.

The sample holds a few counts of this clonotype. No antigen is known for it. Germline V gene data show CDR1 as DFQATT and CDR2 as SNEGSKA (reference sequence). The V and J ends lost 4 bases and 8 bases respectively, with 18 bases between them. This CDR3 has 14 residues. TCRdb independently ran MiXCR on the 5' RACE reads; one entry per CDR3 protein. This table holds approximately 450,000 distinct CDR3 sequences, around 19% found once. The chain carries TRBV20-1 and TRBJ2-1, with D perhaps TRBD2 (6 bases). The sequences come from PBMCs, collected before the yellow fever booster vaccination. The TCR sequence derives from a man between 18 and 35 years old who received the YFV17D yellow fever vaccine. The CDR3 loop reads CSAIPLGAGDEQFF. Written as DNA, the CDR3 is TGCAGTGCTATCCCCCTCGGAGCGGGCGATGAGCAGTTCTTC.